The source of this T cell receptor (beta chain) is a study of regulatory T cells in long-lasting Graves disease. Turning to the study itself: Persistent cases took antithyroid drugs over 5 years and stayed TSH receptor antibody positive. Findings and limits, study-wide: There were preferences for TRBV28, TRBJ1-2 and TRBJ2-5 in persistent disease.

The CDR3 extends over 12 amino acids. Trimming stripped 5 bases from V and 1 base from J, with 6 bases between. CDR1 is SEHNR and CDR2 is FQNEAQ in the germline V gene (reference sequence). With iRepertoire HTBI primers and Arm-PCR of CDR3 regions, TCR beta libraries were built. Each CDR3 protein gets one entry after TCRdb re-called the multiplex PCR reads with MiXCR. Seen here are over 650,000 distinct CDR3 sequences, around 30% observed once, and the top ten hold 42%. Worth noting for this clonotype: Its specificity is unknown.

Time point indicated: persistent/refractory GD, antithyroid drugs over 5 years with positive TRAb. PBMC-derived RNA was used for the TCR library. This clonotype was sampled from a female donor with Graves disease. This chain connects TRBV7-9 to TRBJ2-7; D ambiguous. The material was peripheral blood mononuclear cells (PBMCs), obtained when the disease was refractory, from a patient treated with antithyroid drugs. This CDR3 reads CASSAISYEQYF. Here the CDR3 DNA reads TGTGCCAGCAGCGCTATATCCTACGAGCAGTACTTC.